Listed below are T cell receptor beta chains from one sample, sequenced in a study of T cell clones after liver transplantation. Method: immunoSEQ multiplex PCR; TCRdb's copy keeps in-frame clones and lacks some. The sample shows roughly 67,000 clones, 90% to 95% of them seen only once. Sequenced here: CD4+ T cells from blood, sampled roughly 26 months after liver transplant. Receptors were obtained from a human patient who received a liver transplant. Some T cells may be graft donor cells. Both conserved end residues are part of each CDR3. The D gene is left open where the match is weak. Only some rows state a clone size, as once, few, many or a class for expanded clones.

j_call | clone_size | d_call | v_call | cdr3_aa | cdr3_nt
TRBJ1-4 | - | - | TRBV7-2 | CASSLRQGGGLFF | TGTGCCAGCAGCTTAAGGCAGGGAGGTGGACTGTTTTTT
TRBJ2-7 | - | - | TRBV2 | CASFRDLTYEQYF | TGTGCCAGTTTCCGGGACTTAACCTACGAGCAGTACTTC
TRBJ2-1 | - | - | TRBV28 | CASRGRSYNEQFF | TGTGCCAGCAGGGGCAGGTCCTACAATGAGCAGTTCTTC
TRBJ2-3 | - | TRBD2 | TRBV7-2 | CASSLSSGVTDTQYF | TGTGCCAGCAGCTTATCTAGCGGGGTCACAGATACGCAGTATTTT
TRBJ2-7 | - | - | TRBV27 | CASSFSVRDEQYF | TGTGCCAGCAGTTTTTCGGTTAGGGACGAGCAGTACTTC
TRBJ2-1 | few | TRBD1 | TRBV7-9 | CASSLDRAYNEQFF | TGTGCCAGCAGCTTGGACAGGGCCTACAATGAGCAGTTCTTC
TRBJ2-3 | - | TRBD1 | TRBV5-1 | CASSRTGIGTDTQYF | TGCGCCAGCAGCAGGACAGGGATAGGCACAGATACGCAGTATTTT
TRBJ2-2 | - | - | TRBV28 | CASSQWGGGQGRSYTGELFF | TGTGCCAGCAGTCAATGGGGCGGTGGGCAGGGGAGGTCGTACACCGGGGAGCTGTTTTTT
TRBJ2-2 | - | TRBD2 | TRBV19 | CASSKGTSWTGELFF | TGTGCCAGTAGTAAAGGGACTAGCTGGACGGGGGAGCTGTTTTTT
TRBJ1-1 | - | - | TRBV2 | CATLSENTEAFF | TGTGCCACCCTGTCTGAGAACACTGAAGCTTTCTTT
TRBJ2-3 | - | - | TRBV10-1 | CASVCFYFNNNHSTDTQYF | TGCGCCAGCGTGTGTTTCTACTTTAACAACAATCATAGCACAGATACGCAGTATTTT
TRBJ2-5 | - | TRBD1 | TRBV19 | CASSRDRGRETQYF | TGTGCCAGCAGCCGGGACAGGGGGCGCGAGACCCAGTACTTC
TRBJ2-1 | - | - | TRBV29-1 | CSVEAPVNSQFF | TGCAGCGTTGAGGCCCCAGTAAATTCGCAGTTCTTC
TRBJ2-3 | - | TRBD2 | TRBV9 | CASSATSGSTDTQYF | TGTGCCAGCAGCGCGACTAGCGGGAGCACAGATACGCAGTATTTT
TRBJ2-6 | - | - | TRBV28 | CASRGGANVLTF | TGTGCCAGCAGGGGTGGGGCCAACGTCCTGACTTTC
TRBJ2-7 | - | TRBD2 | TRBV14 | CASSQEVTSGRGEQYF | TGTGCCAGCAGCCAAGAGGTGACTAGCGGGAGGGGCGAGCAGTACTTC